The present entry profiles one T cell receptor beta chain with its context. Antigen specificity is unknown. Sequence at one end of the junction differs from germline and may be a read error. Germline V gives CDR1 ENHRY, CDR2 SYGVKD. The CDR3 is made up of 12 amino acids. This record belongs to a study of vaccination and CD4 T cells after COVID-19. Regarding treatment: approximately 9-day PBMC culture with coronavirus spike peptide pools or control peptides (ViraFEST assay). Samples of CD4+ T cells were obtained from the unexposed donor before the COVID-19 pandemic (2011-2018). Sequenced with the Oncomine TCR Beta short-read assay was DNA taken from cultured CD4+ T cells. TCRdb ran MiXCR on the PCR reads and lists one entry per CDR3 protein. The sample consists of 7,000 or so distinct CDR3 sequences, 40% to 50% of them appearing once. Study conclusions and caveats: Detection of a median around 86% of reactive clones in convalescent patients was confined to the period after vaccination.

The TCR was taken from a human donor in good health. Material: CD4+ T cells from blood, cultured in vitro. This chain links TRBV10-3 with TRBJ1-5, with unresolved D. CDR3 nucleotides: TGTGCCACCAGTGAAAGCAATCAGCCCCAGCATTTT. Its translation is CATSESNQPQHF.